The sequence of this TCR beta chain was determined in a study of glioma-infiltrating T cells. A note on this clonotype: Its specificity is unknown.

Broader study findings: Gliomas, especially low-grade, showed above-expected tissue-blood divergence; non-neoplastic patients showed below. Only very few CDR3 sequences appeared in both tissue and blood.

Amplification of TCR alpha and beta CDR3 regions from RNA used iRepertoire nested multiplex PCR. Tissue mRNA or PBMC total RNA, roughly 90-400 ng, went into one-step reverse transcription and amplification. TCRdb called the multiplex PCR reads again in MiXCR, with one record for every CDR3 protein. There are under 200,000 distinct CDR3 sequences in the sample; more than 30% occur only once, and 20% lies in the top ten. The CDR3 has 21 residues. Trimming left V 2 bases short and J 4 bases short, with 31 bases between. Germline-derived CDR1 and CDR2 are SGHDT and YYEEEE. The specimen was glioma tissue, nonneoplastic brain tissue, or PBMCs (not recorded which). The V gene is TRBV5-6, the J gene TRBJ2-1; D perhaps matches TRBD2 (5 bases). The sequence was collected from a human donor with low-grade glioma or glioblastoma, undergoing nonglioma brain surgery, or in good health (not recorded which). The CDR3 nucleotides are TGTGCCAGCAGCTTCGAAGGTTTTGGCTCCTTCGTCGGGGTTAGGTACAATGAGCAGTTCTTC. Translated: CASSFEGFGSFVGVRYNEQFF.